One sample yielded the 7 T cell receptor beta chains listed below, sequenced in a study of identical twins. From the 5' RACE reads, TCRdb called clonotypes with MiXCR, one entry per CDR3 protein. The top ten clones hold more than 5% of a sample with about 240,000 distinct CDR3 sequences, 7.5% of them seen once. A further study also used this sample, focusing on yellow fever vaccine responses in identical twins.

The specimen sequenced was CD8+ T cells sorted from blood. These receptor sequences come from a woman aged 18-35 years in good health.

The chain has TRBV2 and TRBJ1-1; tentative D call: TRBD1 (5 bases). The CDR3 is 14 amino acids. CDR1 SNHLY and CDR2 FYNNEI come from the germline V gene. Trimming took off 5 bases at V and 0 bases at J, with 10 bases between the two ends. The CDR3 region is CASSWDSMNTEAFF. The CDR3 nucleotides are TGTGCCAGCAGTTGGGACTCCATGAACACTGAAGCTTTCTTT.

The rearrangement uses TRBV13 and TRBJ2-2; 7 bases line up with TRBD2. Germline-derived CDR1 and CDR2 are PRHDT and FYEKMQ (reference sequence). J gave up 3 bases and V 4 bases, and 8 bases lay outside the gene matches. CDR3 size: 16 residues. CDR3 DNA sequence: TGTGCCAGCAGCTCCGGACTAGTGGGTGACACCGGGGAGCTGTTTTTT. Its protein product is CASSSGLVGDTGELFF.

The rearrangement uses TRBV4-1 and TRBJ2-7, with TRBD1 matching over 7 bases. Per the germline V gene, CDR1 is MGHRA and CDR2 is YSYEKL. The CDR3 spans 15 residues. Losses at the gene ends were 3 bases for V and 2 bases for J; bases not matched to a gene: 7. CDR3 in DNA: TGCGCCAGCAGCCATACTCCGACAGGGCCCTACGAGCAGTACTTC. Encoded protein: CASSHTPTGPYEQYF.

This clonotype was observed many times. The J gene is TRBJ2-5, the V gene TRBV7-8; 7 nucleotides match TRBD2. In germline, CDR1 is SGHVS, CDR2 FQNEAQ. The CDR3 totals 15 residues. With V trimmed by 8 bases and J by 1 base, 10 bases remained unmatched. The CDR3 bases are TGTGCCAGCCACCTGGGGCGGGGGACCCAAGAGACCCAGTACTTC. Translation: CASHLGRGTQETQYF.

V is TRBV27 and J is TRBJ2-7; no clear D gene. Trimming cost V 4 bases and J 6 bases, with 13 bases left between them. CDR3 length: 13 amino acids. CDR1 is MNHEY, CDR2 SMNVEV, per germline (reference sequence). Here the CDR3 DNA reads TGTGCCAGCAGTTCCGCAGGATTAGGCGAGCAGTACTTC. Translating it yields CASSSAGLGEQYF.

The chain links TRBV5-1 to TRBJ2-1, with D unresolved. The CDR3 covers 16 residues. CDR1 is SGHRS, CDR2 YFSETQ, per germline. The V end was cut by 0 bases, the J end by 3 bases, with 13 bases between. CDR3 protein: CASSLDVNIFYNEQFF. CDR3 DNA sequence: TGCGCCAGCAGCTTGGATGTTAACATCTTCTACAATGAGCAGTTCTTC.

The rearrangement links TRBV9 to TRBJ1-2; D uncertain. Germline loops: CDR1 SGDLS, CDR2 YYNGEE. The CDR3 covers 11 residues. Trimming removed 3 bases from V and 4 bases from J, with 4 bases in between. The CDR3 region is CASSDTYGYTF. The CDR3 DNA follows: TGTGCCAGCAGCGATACCTATGGCTACACCTTC.